This TCR beta chain was documented in a study of post-analysis software for immune sequencing data. On this clonotype itself: What it binds is unknown.

CDR3 length equals 14 residues. V was pared by 4 bases and J by 3 bases, with 13 bases between. Germline V lookup: CDR1 SGDLS, CDR2 YYNGEE. Study-level points and caveats: A handful of TRBV segments were significantly more frequent in patients than in controls. TRBV5-6, TRBV5-1 and TRBV20-1 were among these segments. People with multiple sclerosis had a significantly lower normalized Chao1 diversity than controls did.

The library was made from cDNA and included unique molecular identifiers. A single record per CDR3 protein comes from TCRdb applying MiXCR to the PCR reads. Of over 300,000 distinct CDR3 sequences in the sample, around a third were seen once. The clonotype comes from a girl under 18 with multiple sclerosis. The chain couples TRBV9 to TRBJ1-2; possible D gene TRBD1, 6 bases. Sequenced material: blood. The CDR3 is CASSRQGSDYGYTF. The CDR3 DNA reads as TGTGCCAGCAGCCGTCAGGGGAGCGACTATGGCTACACCTTC.